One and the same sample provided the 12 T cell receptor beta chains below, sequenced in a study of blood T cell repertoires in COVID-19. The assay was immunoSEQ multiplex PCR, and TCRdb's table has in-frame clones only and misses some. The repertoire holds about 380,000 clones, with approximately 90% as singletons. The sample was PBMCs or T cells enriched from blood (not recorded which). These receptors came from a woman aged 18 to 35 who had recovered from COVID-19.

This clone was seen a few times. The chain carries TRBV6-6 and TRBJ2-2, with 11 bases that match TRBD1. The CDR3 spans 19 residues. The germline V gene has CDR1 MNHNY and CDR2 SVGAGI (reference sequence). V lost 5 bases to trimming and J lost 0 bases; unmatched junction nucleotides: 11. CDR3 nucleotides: TGTGCCAGCAGTCGTTTACCTCCGGGACAGGGGGCGAACACCGGGGAGCTGTTTTTT. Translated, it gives CASSRLPPGQGANTGELFF.

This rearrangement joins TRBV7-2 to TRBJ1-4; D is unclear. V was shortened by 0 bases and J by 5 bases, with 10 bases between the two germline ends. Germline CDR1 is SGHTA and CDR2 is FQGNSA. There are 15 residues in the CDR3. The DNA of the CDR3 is TGTGCCAGCAGCTTAGCGAAAACGGGGAATGAAAAACTGTTTTTT. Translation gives CASSLAKTGNEKLFF.

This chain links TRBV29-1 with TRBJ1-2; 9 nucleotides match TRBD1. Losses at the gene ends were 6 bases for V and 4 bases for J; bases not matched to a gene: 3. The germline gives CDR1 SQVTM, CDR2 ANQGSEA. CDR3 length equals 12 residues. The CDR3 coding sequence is TGCAGCGTGGGGACAGGGCTCTATGGCTACACCTTC. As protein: CSVGTGLYGYTF.

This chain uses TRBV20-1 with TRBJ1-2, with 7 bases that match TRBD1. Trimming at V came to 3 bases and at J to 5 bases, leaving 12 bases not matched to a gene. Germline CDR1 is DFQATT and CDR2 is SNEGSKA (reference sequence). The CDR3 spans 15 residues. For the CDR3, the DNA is TGCAGTGCTAGTGATGTCAGGGGGGCTTCTTATGGCTACACCTTC. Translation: CSASDVRGASYGYTF.

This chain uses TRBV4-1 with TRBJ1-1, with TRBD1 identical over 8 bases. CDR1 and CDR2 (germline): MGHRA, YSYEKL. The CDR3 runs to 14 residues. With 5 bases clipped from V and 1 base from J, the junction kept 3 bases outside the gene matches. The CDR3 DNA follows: TGCGCCAGCAGCTTTGGACAGGGGAACACTGAAGCTTTCTTT. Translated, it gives CASSFGQGNTEAFF.

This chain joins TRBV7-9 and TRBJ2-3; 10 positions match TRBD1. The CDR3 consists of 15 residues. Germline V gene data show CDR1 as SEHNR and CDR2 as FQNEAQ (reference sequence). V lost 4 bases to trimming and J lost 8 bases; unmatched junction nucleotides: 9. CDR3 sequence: CASSWGDRGYGTQYF. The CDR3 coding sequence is TGTGCCAGCAGCTGGGGGGACAGGGGTTATGGTACGCAGTATTTT.

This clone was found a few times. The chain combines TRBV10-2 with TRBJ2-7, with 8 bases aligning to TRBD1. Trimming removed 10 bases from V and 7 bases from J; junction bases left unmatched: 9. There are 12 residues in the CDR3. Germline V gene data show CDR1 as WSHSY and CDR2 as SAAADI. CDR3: CATRQGSEEQYF. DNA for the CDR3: TGCGCCACCCGACAGGGGAGTGAAGAGCAGTACTTC.

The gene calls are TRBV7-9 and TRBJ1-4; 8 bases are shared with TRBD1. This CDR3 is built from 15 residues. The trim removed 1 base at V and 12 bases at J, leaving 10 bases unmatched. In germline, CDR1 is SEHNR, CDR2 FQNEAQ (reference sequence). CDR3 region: CASSLGQGQFMELFF. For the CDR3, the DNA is TGTGCCAGCAGCTTAGGACAGGGGCAGTTTATGGAACTGTTTTTT.

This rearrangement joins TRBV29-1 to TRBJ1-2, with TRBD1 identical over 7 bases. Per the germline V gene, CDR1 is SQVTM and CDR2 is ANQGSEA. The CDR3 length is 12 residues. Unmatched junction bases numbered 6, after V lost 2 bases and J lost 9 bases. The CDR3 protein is CSVELQGSSYTF. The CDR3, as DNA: TGCAGCGTTGAACTACAGGGGAGCAGCTACACCTTC.

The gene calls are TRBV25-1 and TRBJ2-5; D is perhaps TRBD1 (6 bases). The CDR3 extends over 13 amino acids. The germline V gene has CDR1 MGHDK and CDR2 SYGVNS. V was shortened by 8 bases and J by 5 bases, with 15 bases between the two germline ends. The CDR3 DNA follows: TGTGCCAGCCACCAAGGGGGATTTGAGACCCAGTACTTC. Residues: CASHQGGFETQYF.

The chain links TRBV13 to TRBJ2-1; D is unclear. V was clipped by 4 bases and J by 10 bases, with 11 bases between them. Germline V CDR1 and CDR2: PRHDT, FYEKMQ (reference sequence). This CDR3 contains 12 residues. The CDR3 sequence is CASSYLTTEQFF. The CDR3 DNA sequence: TGTGCCAGCAGCTATCTCACTACCGAGCAGTTCTTC.

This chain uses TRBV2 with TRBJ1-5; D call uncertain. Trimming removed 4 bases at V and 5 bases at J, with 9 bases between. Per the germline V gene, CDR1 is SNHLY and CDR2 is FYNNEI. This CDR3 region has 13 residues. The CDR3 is CASSGETYQPQHF. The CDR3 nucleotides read TGTGCCAGCAGTGGGGAGACCTATCAGCCCCAGCATTTT.